This T cell receptor beta chain is drawn from a study of cytomegalovirus exposure and HLA in healthy donors (TCRdb year 2017). Regarding the study in general: A later analysis indicated that the roughly 130 validation repertoires were generated on the platform also employed for the approximately 700 repertoires of the first cohort. The study was designed to test whether signatures of past pathogen exposure could be identified by cataloging public T cell receptors. Along with the approximately 700-subject first cohort, a separate validation cohort of over a hundred different subjects was used. To predict cytomegalovirus infection status, the study brought together high-throughput TCR immunosequencing, statistical association of individual TCRs with disease status, and machine learning. Results and caveats for the whole study, not just this receptor: In vitro tests confirmed that three of the cytomegalovirus-associated TCR beta chains recognize cytomegalovirus antigens. Cytomegalovirus status was reported to be diagnosed by the classifier with high specificity and sensitivity in both the original and validation cohorts. The authors suggested that the approach could potentially be generalized to other disease states and immunological phenotypes. The study gave a list of around 170 TCR beta chains associated with cytomegalovirus. A later analysis lacked HLA typing for the validation cohort, so it scored co-occurrence in that cohort across all 110 or so repertoires. Most TCR sequences were seen in very few donors, while some public TCRs were found in many individuals. Subsequent analysis determined that TCRs grouped into clusters in the first cohort also showed a tendency toward co-occurrence across the approximately 120 validation repertoires, and about 94% of cluster scores exceeded 0.

Separate from the approximately 700-subject first cohort, the validation cohort of about 130 subjects was the group to which the donors belonged. As to this clone: Its antigen remains unidentified. No qualities accompany the bases; no much larger clone lies one base away.

Based on the germline V gene (reference sequence), the CDR1 and CDR2 sequences are MNHEY and SMNVEV. V ends up 5 bases short and J 4 bases short, with an unmatched junction base count of 3. The CDR3 starts with the cysteine, ends with the phenylalanine, and has 14 residues. The sequence is cut down to CDR3 DNA, 42 bases in frame from base 1. Library preparation employed the immunoSEQ multiplex PCR assay. The authors' pipeline ran thus. A statistical classification framework was built to diagnose cytomegalovirus status from the catalog of TCR beta chain sequences. TCRdb limited this immuneACCESS table to in-frame rearrangements with V and J called. A share of clones is missing; checked studies link under half to unresolved V genes, and the rest is unexplained. V, J and clone size reflect that table, while D and trimming were determined from the DNA. For this sample there are roughly 100,000 clones; around 86% appear just once. The ten most abundant clones make up roughly 4% of the sample.

The sample was PBMCs. This receptor was obtained from a woman between 18 and 30 years old in good health and CMV-seropositive. The chain employs TRBV27 and TRBJ2-3; a stretch of 10 junction bases matches TRBD1. This receptor carries the CDR3 CASSLTGGADTQYF. The bases read TGTGCCAGCAGTCTGACAGGGGGCGCAGATACGCAGTATTTT.